This T cell receptor beta chain derives from a study of shared clonotypes between healthy human individuals. Clones were read by immunoSEQ multiplex PCR, and TCRdb kept only the in-frame ones, dropping some. The data hold around 440,000 clones, with more than 70% observed a single time. Trimming removed 2 bases from V and 1 base from J; junction bases left unmatched: 2. The CDR3 sequence is 14 residues long. Per germline, CDR1 MNHEY and CDR2 SMNVEV (reference sequence). V usage is TRBV27 and J usage is TRBJ2-7; 7 bases agree with TRBD1. Sample: PBMCs. The source of this sequence is a woman aged 40-49 years in good health. Some clones in this sample may be carry-over from other donors' samples. The CDR3 DNA reads TGTGCCAGCAGTTTAGGCAGGGGGTCCTACGAGCAGTACTTC. Protein sequence: CASSLGRGSYEQYF.